A selection of T cell receptor beta chains follows, all from one sample in a study of a mutant IDH1 vaccine in newly diagnosed glioma. Profiled with immunoSEQ multiplex PCR; TCRdb holds only in-frame clones, not every one. The table lists about 130,000 clones, roughly 75% of them singletons. Antigen specificity for these receptors is unknown. Sequenced here: PBMCs, sampled from a glioma patient whose treatment included an IDH1 peptide vaccine. These receptors were taken from a man in his forties with glioma. Each CDR3 is given without its conserved first and last residue.

J gene	V gene	CDR3 protein
TRBJ2-1	TRBV2	ASSESINEQF
TRBJ2-7	TRBV10-2	ASSGGEGARQY
TRBJ1-2	TRBV18	ASSRPGRTLYGYT
TRBJ2-7	TRBV5-4	ASTLDRGTYEQY
TRBJ2-7	TRBV11-2	ASSLVGAHYEQY
TRBJ2-1	TRBV15	ATSSVTGGAYNEQF
TRBJ2-5	TRBV4-1	ASSPTREYAMEQY
TRBJ2-1	TRBV28	ASSLISGRQF
TRBJ2-3	TRBV27	ASSSGTSGGAPDTQY
TRBJ2-1	TRBV19	ASSMASNEQF
TRBJ2-1	TRBV5-4	ASRRDPSGYNEQF
TRBJ1-1	TRBV18	ASSPPGGGAEAF
TRBJ1-5	TRBV18	ASSPGQGIGQPQH
TRBJ1-1	TRBV10-3	AISESGGATEAF
TRBJ2-7	TRBV28	ASSQIRGTYEQY
TRBJ2-4	TRBV27	AGRRAKNIQY
TRBJ2-3	TRBV6-4	ASSDKLAGGPDTQY
TRBJ2-4	TRBV5-8	ASSLSSIIAKNIQY
TRBJ2-7	TRBV19	ASSLLYGTYEQY
TRBJ1-4	TRBV5-8	ASSLDRDTLRNEKLF
TRBJ1-2	TRBV5-8	ASSSEGTSVGYT
TRBJ2-7	TRBV9	ASSVEGVGEQY
TRBJ2-1	TRBV10-3	AITRGGLENEQF
TRBJ2-1	TRBV5-5	ASKSLAGAPVNEQF
TRBJ1-5	TRBV6-5	ASSYNHDVNQPQH
TRBJ2-7	TRBV14	ASSQGGRVGAYEQY
TRBJ1-1	TRBV19	ASSIGGPNTEAF
TRBJ1-6	TRBV15	ATSRDRANSPLH
TRBJ2-1	TRBV6-6	ASIPGSGSINEQF